This record concerns one T cell receptor beta chain sequence. Its antigen remains undetermined. Base qualities were left out, and no much larger clone turns up one base away. The source of the sample is a study of technical replicates of blood from several donors (dated by TCRdb to 2016 to 2017). The library was prepared using the immunoSEQ multiplex PCR assay. This is the immuneACCESS table as TCRdb keeps it, with only in-frame sequences that have V and J called. A part of the clones is gone; compared with another copy, unresolved V genes explain less than half, and the rest is unexplained. Across this sample there are around 81,000 clones, with roughly four fifths seen only once. The ten largest clones add up to 3% to 4.5% of the sample. For CDR1 and CDR2, the germline V gene lists SGHTA and FQGNSA. The CDR3 contains 13 residues, cysteine and phenylalanine counted. Only CDR3 DNA is held: 39 bases, read in frame from base 1. Trimming costs V 1 base and J 5 bases, and their ends lie 6 bases apart.

Sequencing was performed on PBMCs. The rearrangement joined TRBV7-2 to TRBJ1-5; no D gene can be assigned with confidence. The sequence derives from a human donor in good health. Some clones in this sample may be carry-over from other donors' samples. The CDR3 reads as follows: CASSLVSHQPQHF. The DNA sequence follows: TGTGCCAGCAGCTTAGTAAGCCATCAGCCCCAGCATTTT.